This entry lists 20 T cell receptor beta chains sequenced from one sample in a study of CD8+CD57+ T cells in acquired aplastic anemia. TCR beta VDJ and CDR3 profiles were obtained from a genomic DNA template. Via MiXCR, TCRdb re-called the reads, giving one row per CDR3 protein. The sample records around 250,000 distinct CDR3 sequences, 45% to 65% being singletons. Sequenced input: sorted CD4+, CD8+, or CD8+CD57+ T cells (not recorded which) from PBMCs. The receptor source for this set is a human donor with severe aplastic anemia or a healthy control (not recorded which).

This clonotype has a count of ten or more. J is TRBJ1-5 and V is TRBV19, with a weak D call TRBD1 (5 bases). In germline, CDR1 is LNHDA, CDR2 SQIVND (reference sequence). The CDR3 contains 14 residues. The V end was cut by 10 bases, the J end by 3 bases, with 16 bases between. The CDR3 spells CATNARQYNQPQHF. DNA for the CDR3: TGTGCCACCAACGCCAGACAGTACAATCAGCCCCAGCATTTT.

This clonotype was seen many times. V is TRBV7-8 and J is TRBJ2-5; D is unclear. Between the trimmed V and J ends, which lost 5 bases and 2 bases, there was a span of 9 bases. CDR3 size: 13 residues. The germline V gene has CDR1 SGHVS and CDR2 FQNEAQ. The CDR3 coding sequence is TGTGCCAGCAGCGGCAGAATTCAAGAGACCCAGTACTTC. Protein: CASSGRIQETQYF.

This clonotype was counted at least ten times. V and J are TRBV5-8 and TRBJ1-1; a possible D gene is TRBD1 (5 bases). V lost 0 bases and J lost 1, with 13 bases in between. Germline CDR1 SGHTS, CDR2 YDEGEE. The CDR3 spans 16 residues. The CDR3 protein is CASSLGGWGPNTEAFF. The DNA for the CDR3 is TGTGCCAGCAGCTTGGGCGGGTGGGGACCGAACACTGAAGCTTTCTTT.

The rearrangement uses TRBV25-1 and TRBJ1-1; the D gene is possibly TRBD1 (5 bases). The V gene lost 3 bases and the J gene lost 5 bases, with 10 bases spanning the gap. Germline-derived CDR1 and CDR2 are MGHDK and SYGVNS. This CDR3 has 13 amino acids. In nucleotides, the CDR3 is TGTGCCAGCAGTGAGGCAGGGAGGACTGAAGCTTTCTTT. It encodes CASSEAGRTEAFF. Combining the CDR3 with reference TRBV25-1 and TRBJ1-1 gives the whole variable domain EADIYQTPRYLVIGTGKKITLECSQTMGHDKMYWYQQDPGMELHLIHYSYGVNSTEKGDLSSESTVSRIRTEHFPLTLESARPSHTSQYLCASSEAGRTEAFFGQGTRLTVV.

Comments on this clonotype: A read error may be the cause here, since a much bigger clone is one base away. This chain connects TRBV7-2 to TRBJ1-6; weak D call: TRBD1 (5 bases). Trimming cost V 5 bases and J 9 bases, with 26 bases left between them. The length of the CDR3 is 18 residues. Germline assignment: CDR1 SGHTA and CDR2 FQGNSA. DNA for the CDR3: TGTGCCAGCAGCCCCCCCGCTTGGGGGGAACGATCGCGTTCACCCCTCCACTTT. Translating gives CASSPPAWGERSRSPLHF. Full variable domain (outside the CDR3, taken from reference TRBV7-2 and TRBJ1-6): GAGVSQSPSNKVTEKGKDVELRCDPISGHTALYWYRQSLGQGLEFLIYFQGNSAPDKSGLPSDRFSAERTGGSVSTLTIQRTQQEDSAVYLCASSPPAWGERSRSPLHFGNGTRLTVT.

The chain has TRBV20-1 and TRBJ1-3, with a weak D call TRBD1 (6 bases). V gave up 3 bases and J gave up 3 bases, with 15 bases separating them. CDR1 and CDR2 from the germline V gene are DFQATT and SNEGSKA (reference sequence). CDR3 length equals 15 residues. CDR3 nucleotides: TGCAGTGCTAGGATGGCGGGGGGGCTTGGAAACACCATATATTTT. It is translated as CSARMAGGLGNTIYF.

The table lists this clonotype with many counts. CDR3 region: CASSAFDRDGGYTF. CDR3 DNA sequence: TGTGCCAGCAGTGCTTTTGACAGGGATGGAGGCTACACCTTC. The chain carries TRBV6-1 and TRBJ1-2, with TRBD1 matching over 7 bases. Unmatched junction bases numbered 10, after V lost 4 bases and J lost 8 bases. CDR1 is MNHNS, CDR2 SASEGT, per germline. The CDR3 has 14 residues.

The chain employs TRBV2 and TRBJ2-7; no clear D gene. V was clipped by 6 bases and J by 0 bases, with 12 bases between them. Germline CDR1 is SNHLY and CDR2 is FYNNEI. The CDR3 runs 14 residues. The CDR3 region has the DNA TGTGCCAGCAGCATCACCGCCTTCTCCTACGAGCAGTACTTC. Amino acid sequence: CASSITAFSYEQYF. The full variable domain, completed using reference TRBV2 and TRBJ2-7, is EPEVTQTPSHQVTQMGQEVILRCVPISNHLYFYWYRQILGQKVEFLVSFYNNEISEKSEIFDDQFSVERPDGSNFTLKIRSTKLEDSAMYFCASSITAFSYEQYFGPGTRLTVT.

Only a few counts were recorded for this clonotype. This sequence joins TRBV15 and TRBJ2-5; D gene ambiguous. The V gene's germline CDR1 is LNHNV and CDR2 YYDKDF (reference sequence). V dropped 3 bases and J dropped 2 bases, with 4 bases sitting between them. The CDR3 covers 12 residues. CDR3 DNA sequence: TGTGCCACCAGCAGGGTACAAGAGACCCAGTACTTC. Protein sequence: CATSRVQETQYF.

This chain joins TRBV2 and TRBJ2-1; weak D call: TRBD2 (5 bases). Trimming took off 7 bases at V and 0 bases at J, with 13 bases between the two ends. The CDR3 is 15 amino acids. The germline gives CDR1 SNHLY, CDR2 FYNNEI. The CDR3 region has the DNA TGTGCCAGCAAACGGTCGGGGAGCTCCTACAATGAGCAGTTCTTC. It specifies CASKRSGSSYNEQFF.

A note on this clonotype: Lacking the conserved final phenylalanine or tryptophan, this CDR3 likely reflects a read error. The chain carries TRBV7-9 and TRBJ2-2; D gene ambiguous. The V gene's germline CDR1 is SEHNR and CDR2 FQNEAQ (reference sequence). The CDR3 is made up of 15 amino acids. V was clipped by 0 bases and J by 9 bases, with 14 bases between them. DNA of the CDR3: TGTGCCAGCAGCTTAGCCGCCTCTCCTTACAGGGAGCTGTTTTCT. Protein sequence: CASSLAASPYRELFS.

The sample holds many counts of this clonotype. V gene TRBV6-2 or TRBV6-3 combines with J gene TRBJ2-5; 10 bases are a match to TRBD2. The J segment lost 3 bases and the V segment lost 6 bases, leaving 7 bases of the junction unmatched. The CDR3 is made up of 15 amino acids. Germline V gene data show CDR1 as MNHEY and CDR2 as SVGEGT. CDR3 in DNA: TGTGCCAGCAGGGAACTAGCGGGGAAGAAAGAGACCCAGTACTTC. It is translated as CASRELAGKKETQYF.

With regard to this clonotype: This may arise from a read error, as a much more abundant clone is one base away. This chain joins TRBV6-6 and TRBJ1-3; D perhaps matches TRBD1 (6 bases). Germline V gene lookup returns CDR1 MNHNY and CDR2 SVGAGI (reference sequence). The CDR3 loop spans 16 amino acids. The CDR3 DNA reads as TGTGCCAGCAGTTACTCAGGACAGTTCTCTGGAAGCACCATATATTTT. It encodes CASSYSGQFSGSTIYF.

This clonotype was counted at least ten times. The chain uses TRBV6-5 and TRBJ2-1; 7 nucleotides align to TRBD1. J lost 4 bases, V lost 6 bases, and 6 bases had no gene match. Germline V CDR1 and CDR2: MNHEY, SVGAGI. The CDR3 has 14 residues. The CDR3 spells CASRGETGYNEQFF. DNA for the CDR3: TGTGCCAGCAGAGGGGAGACAGGGTACAATGAGCAGTTCTTC.

This clonotype was seen only a few times. The rearrangement joins TRBV5-4 to TRBJ2-3, with 9 nucleotides matching TRBD2. V dropped 2 bases and J dropped 1; count of bases not matched to a gene: 11. The CDR3 loop spans 18 amino acids. The germline gives CDR1 SGHNT, CDR2 YYREEE (reference sequence). The CDR3 DNA is TGTGCCAGCAGCTTTCTGGTAGCGGGGGTGGTAGGCACAGATACGCAGTATTTT. Amino acids: CASSFLVAGVVGTDTQYF.

The rearrangement uses TRBV5-6 and TRBJ2-1; 14 positions match TRBD2. The V gene's germline CDR1 is SGHDT and CDR2 YYEEEE. The CDR3 has 18 amino acids. V shed 3 bases, J shed 0 bases, and the junction held 5 bases outside the gene matches. CDR3 amino acids: CASSSGLAGVSSYNEQFF. CDR3 nucleotide sequence: TGTGCCAGCAGCTCGGGACTAGCGGGGGTAAGCTCCTACAATGAGCAGTTCTTC.

This clonotype has only one observation. One end of the junction is discordant with germline, which a read error may explain. The chain carries TRBV15 and TRBJ1-2; 8 bases are shared with TRBD1. Germline V gene lookup returns CDR1 LNHNV and CDR2 YYDKDF (reference sequence). The CDR3 runs to 14 residues. The CDR3 DNA reads TGTGCCAGCAGCGATCGGACAGGGAGGTATGGCTACACCTTC. Protein: CASSDRTGRYGYTF.

For this clonotype: Given a much more abundant clone one base away, this may be a read error. This chain connects TRBV6-6 to TRBJ2-6; D uncertain. The CDR3 spans 18 residues. Germline V CDR1 and CDR2: MNHNY, SVGAGI (reference sequence). V was trimmed by 7 bases and J by 5 bases, leaving 24 bases between them. The CDR3 bases are TGTGCCAGCACTAGGAGTGATCGGTTTAGACGGCGGGCCAACGTCCTGACTTTC. The encoded protein is CASTRSDRFRRRANVLTF.

Concerning this clonotype itself: A much larger clone differs by one base, so this may be a read error. This chain connects TRBV2 to TRBJ1-1; D call uncertain. Germline assignment: CDR1 SNHLY and CDR2 FYNNEI. V dropped 4 bases and J dropped 0 bases, with 6 bases sitting between them. This CDR3 has 13 amino acids. The CDR3 DNA reads TGTGCCAGCAGTGTTTACATGAACACTGAAGCTTTCTTT. This codes for CASSVYMNTEAFF.

The V gene is TRBV7-9, the J gene TRBJ1-1; D perhaps matches TRBD1 (5 bases). Trimming cost V 0 bases and J 1 base, with 9 bases left between them. The CDR3 spans 15 residues. The germline V gene encodes CDR1 SEHNR and CDR2 FQNEAQ (reference sequence). In DNA, the CDR3 is TGTGCCAGCAGCTTAGCGCAGGGAACGAACACTGAAGCTTTCTTT. It translates to CASSLAQGTNTEAFF.